This entry describes one T cell receptor beta chain. The source of the sample is a study of PD-1 blockade in mismatch repair-deficient tumors. Measured with immunoSEQ multiplex PCR; TCRdb has only the in-frame clones, and not every one. Of about 130,000 clones in the sample, 88% were seen once. Trimming took off 8 bases at V and 1 base at J, with 16 bases between the two ends. Germline lookup yields CDR1 MDHEN and CDR2 SYDVKM. This CDR3 spans 15 amino acids. TCR sequencing covered a few patients who responded to pembrolizumab. The V gene is TRBV28, the J gene TRBJ2-3; maybe TRBD2 (6 bases). Sequenced material: peripheral blood, taken approximately 71 weeks after starting pembrolizumab. The origin of this receptor is an adult with mismatch repair-deficient cancer. For the CDR3, the DNA is TGTGCCAGCCTCGCGGGGAGATACCGCACAGATACGCAGTATTTT. This codes for CASLAGRYRTDTQYF.